These 28 T cell receptor beta chains were all obtained from the same sample, sequenced in a study of technical replicates of blood from several donors. Clones were sequenced by immunoSEQ multiplex PCR, and TCRdb holds only the in-frame ones, with some missing. Of under 85,000 clones in the sample, roughly 90% were seen once. Material for sequencing was T cells isolated from PBMCs. These receptors were taken from a human donor in good health.

The chain carries TRBV9 and TRBJ1-4; a possible D gene is TRBD1 (6 bases). V dropped 4 bases and J dropped 8 bases, with 18 bases sitting between them. The CDR3 spans 15 residues. Looked up from germline, CDR1 is SGDLS and CDR2 is YYNGEE. The CDR3 spells CASSPRGGVREKLFF. As DNA, the CDR3 is TGTGCCAGCAGCCCAAGGGGGGGGGTTCGAGAAAAACTGTTTTTT.

The chain uses TRBV5-1 and TRBJ2-2, with 9 bases that match TRBD1. J lost 6 bases, V lost 3 bases, and 6 bases had no gene match. Germline V gives CDR1 SGHRS, CDR2 YFSETQ. The CDR3 runs 15 residues. The CDR3 DNA follows: TGCGCCAGCAGCTGGGACAGGGAGGCGGCCGGGGAGCTGTTTTTT. Its protein is CASSWDREAAGELFF. The whole variable domain, filled in from reference TRBV5-1 and TRBJ2-2, reads KAGVTQTPRYLIKTRGQQVTLSCSPISGHRSVSWYQQTPGQGLQFLFEYFSETQRNKGNFPGRFSGRQFSNSRSEMNVSTLELGDSALYLCASSWDREAAGELFFGEGSRLTVL.

The chain combines TRBV10-3 with TRBJ2-2; the match to TRBD1 covers 9 bases. The CDR3 is made up of 13 amino acids. With V trimmed by 10 bases and J by 7 bases, 7 bases remained unmatched. Per germline, CDR1 ENHRY and CDR2 SYGVKD. The CDR3 spells CANRDRDVGELFF. CDR3 nucleotide sequence: TGTGCCAACCGGGACAGGGACGTCGGGGAGCTGTTTTTT.

The rearrangement links TRBV6-5 to TRBJ1-1; D is unclear. This CDR3 is built from 11 residues. Germline CDR1 reads MNHEY; CDR2 reads SVGAGI. V gave up 5 bases and J gave up 7 bases, with 8 bases separating them. The CDR3 DNA is TGTGCCAGCAGTCTCGGTGTTGAAGCTTTCTTT. Amino acids: CASSLGVEAFF.

V and J are TRBV15 and TRBJ1-5; 8 bases fit TRBD1. This CDR3 has 14 amino acids. V shed 4 bases and J 6 bases; nucleotides not matched to a gene: 5. CDR1 is LNHNV, CDR2 YYDKDF, per germline (reference sequence). The CDR3 nucleotides read TGTGCCACCAGCAAGGGACAGGCTTTTCAGCCCCAGCATTTT. As protein: CATSKGQAFQPQHF.

CDR3 loop: CASSATSGRETQYF. For the CDR3, the DNA is TGTGCCAGCAGTGCGACTAGCGGGAGGGAGACCCAGTACTTC. The chain links TRBV2 to TRBJ2-5; 13 nucleotides align to TRBD2. CDR3 length: 14 residues. After removal of 4 bases from V and 5 bases from J, the junction contained 1 base not matched to a gene. Germline CDR1 SNHLY, CDR2 FYNNEI.

The chain couples TRBV13 to TRBJ1-2; D gene unclear. Germline V gene lookup returns CDR1 PRHDT and CDR2 FYEKMQ (reference sequence). Trimming removed 5 bases from V and 5 bases from J, with 9 bases in between. There are 12 residues in the CDR3. The CDR3 nucleotides are TGTGCCAGCAGCCCCGATAGATATGGCTACACCTTC. The encoded protein is CASSPDRYGYTF.

V is TRBV7-9 and J is TRBJ1-1; D perhaps matches TRBD1 (6 bases). The germline gives CDR1 SEHNR, CDR2 FQNEAQ (reference sequence). CDR3 length: 12 amino acids. V lost 10 bases and J lost 7, with 16 bases in between. CDR3 nucleotide sequence: TGTGCCACCACCCATAGGGGGAGTGAAGCTTTCTTT. As protein: CATTHRGSEAFF. The entire variable domain, with the rest obtained from reference TRBV7-9 and TRBJ1-1, is as follows: DTGVSQNPRHKITKRGQNVTFRCDPISEHNRLYWYRQTLGQGPEFLTYFQNEAQLEKSRLLSDRFSAERPKGSFSTLEIQRTEQGDSAMYLCATTHRGSEAFFGQGTRLTVV.

The sample holds one count of this clone. Other DNA sequences in this sample translate to the same CDR3. The chain has TRBV6-5 and TRBJ2-6; D perhaps matches TRBD2 (6 bases). The CDR3 consists of 15 residues. The germline V gene has CDR1 MNHEY and CDR2 SVGAGI. V was cut by 4 bases and J by 4 bases, with 11 bases left in between. Written as DNA, the CDR3 is TGTGCCAGCAGTTGGGGGGAAGGAGGGGCCAACGTCCTGACTTTC. It yields the protein CASSWGEGGANVLTF.

The chain couples TRBV7-9 to TRBJ2-7, with no clear D. Germline V gene lookup returns CDR1 SEHNR and CDR2 FQNEAQ (reference sequence). Trimming left V 1 base short and J 6 bases short, with 7 bases between. This CDR3 comprises 12 residues. The CDR3 sequence is CASSLGQVEQYF. The CDR3 DNA follows: TGTGCCAGCAGCTTAGGTCAGGTCGAGCAGTACTTC. The whole variable domain, remainder taken from reference TRBV7-9 and TRBJ2-7, is DTGVSQNPRHKITKRGQNVTFRCDPISEHNRLYWYRQTLGQGPEFLTYFQNEAQLEKSRLLSDRFSAERPKGSFSTLEIQRTEQGDSAMYLCASSLGQVEQYFGPGTRLTVT.

This chain connects TRBV9 to TRBJ1-5; 9 nucleotides line up with TRBD1. The CDR3 totals 17 residues. V lost 1 base to trimming and J lost 6 bases; unmatched junction nucleotides: 11. Germline-derived CDR1 and CDR2 are SGDLS and YYNGEE. The CDR3 DNA sequence: TGTGCCAGCAGCGTAACCCCGGACAGGGGAAGTCGTCAGCCCCAGCATTTT. This gives the protein CASSVTPDRGSRQPQHF.

The chain carries TRBV5-5 and TRBJ1-1, with TRBD1 identical over 7 bases. This CDR3 has 14 amino acids. V lost 6 bases and J lost 0; bases outside the gene matches: 5. CDR1 SGHKS and CDR2 YYEKEE come from the germline V gene (reference sequence). CDR3 coding DNA: TGTGCCAGCAACCTCGGGACAGTGAACACTGAAGCTTTCTTT. Its protein is CASNLGTVNTEAFF.

The chain recombines TRBV20-1 with TRBJ2-3, with unresolved D. Germline CDR1 and CDR2: DFQATT and SNEGSKA (reference sequence). CDR3 size: 11 residues. Between the trimmed V and J ends, which lost 2 bases and 5 bases, there was a span of 5 bases. The CDR3 here is CSARRRDTQYF. Written as DNA, the CDR3 is TGCAGTGCTAGACGGAGAGATACGCAGTATTTT.

This chain uses TRBV4-2 with TRBJ1-1; a weak D match, TRBD1 (5 bases). This CDR3 is built from 14 residues. The V gene's germline CDR1 is LGHNA and CDR2 YNFKEQ. Trimming removed 4 bases at V and 0 bases at J, with 9 bases between. This chain's CDR3 is CASSLTGLNTEAFF. DNA of the CDR3: TGTGCCAGCAGCCTTACAGGCCTGAACACTGAAGCTTTCTTT.

The chain carries TRBV28 and TRBJ1-3, with TRBD1 identical over 7 bases. The V segment lost 6 bases and the J segment 2 bases; nucleotides outside the gene matches: 1. Germline CDR1 MDHEN, CDR2 SYDVKM. The CDR3 covers 13 residues. The CDR3 sequence is CASRGTAGNTIYF. CDR3 nucleotide sequence: TGTGCCAGCAGGGGGACAGCTGGAAACACCATATATTTT.

CDR3 nucleotide sequence: TGTGCCAGCAGCGTAGGTCCAGGGGCGTGGGAGACCCAGTACTTC. This sequence encodes CASSVGPGAWETQYF. The V and J genes are TRBV9 and TRBJ2-5, with D possibly matching TRBD1 (6 bases). Germline lookup yields CDR1 SGDLS and CDR2 YYNGEE. V lost 0 bases, J lost 5 bases, and 14 bases lay in between. The CDR3 length is 15 residues.

The CDR3 loop is CASSQTSGRYTQYF. The CDR3, as DNA: TGCGCCAGCAGCCAGACTAGCGGAAGATATACGCAGTATTTT. J is TRBJ2-3 and V is TRBV4-3; 9 bases are shared with TRBD2. The V gene end was trimmed by 3 bases and the J gene end by 7 bases; junction bases not matched to a gene: 5. The CDR3 length is 14 residues. Germline values: CDR1 LGHNA, CDR2 YSLEER.

V gene TRBV10-3 combines with J gene TRBJ2-1; tentative D call: TRBD2 (5 bases). V lost 7 bases, J lost 6 bases, and 13 bases lay in between. The CDR3 spans 13 residues. Germline CDR1 is ENHRY and CDR2 is SYGVKD. The DNA for the CDR3 is TGTGCCATCATGGGCCAGGCGGGCAATGAGCAGTTCTTC. As protein: CAIMGQAGNEQFF.

The V gene is TRBV27, the J gene TRBJ2-7, with 7 bases lining up with TRBD2. Trimming removed 3 bases from V and 0 bases from J; junction bases left unmatched: 5. The CDR3 totals 15 residues. Per the germline V gene, CDR1 is MNHEY and CDR2 is SMNVEV (reference sequence). The CDR3 bases are TGTGCCAGCAGTTTGGGGCGGGGGAGCTCCTACGAGCAGTACTTC. Protein product: CASSLGRGSSYEQYF.

The rearrangement uses TRBV4-1 and TRBJ2-1, with TRBD2 identical over 8 bases. V was pared by 1 base and J by 5 bases, with 13 bases of the junction left unmatched. The CDR3 is 18 residues long. Germline CDR1 is MGHRA and CDR2 is YSYEKL. The CDR3 loop reads CASSQVFSERELDNEQFF. CDR3 nucleotide sequence: TGCGCCAGCAGCCAAGTGTTCTCTGAGCGGGAGCTAGACAATGAGCAGTTCTTC.

The chain carries TRBV10-3 and TRBJ1-5; no reliable D call. The CDR3 is 12 residues long. In germline, CDR1 is ENHRY, CDR2 SYGVKD. The ends were cut back, 5 bases at V and 2 bases at J, with 4 bases in the middle. CDR3 nucleotide sequence: TGTGCCATCAGTCAGGGCAATCAGCCCCAGCATTTT. Residues: CAISQGNQPQHF.

The chain is built from TRBV5-1 and TRBJ1-4; D remains unclear. CDR1 and CDR2 (germline): SGHRS, YFSETQ. This CDR3 contains 16 residues. Trimming shortened V by 3 bases and J by 8 bases, and 20 bases separated the two germline ends. As DNA, the CDR3 is TGCGCCAGCAGCTCCCCAGAGGGCCCGAGAGGGGAAAAACTGTTTTTT. The encoded protein is CASSSPEGPRGEKLFF.

The V call is TRBV5-6, the J call TRBJ2-5; 7 positions match TRBD1. The CDR3 extends over 14 amino acids. Germline-derived CDR1 and CDR2 are SGHDT and YYEEEE. V trimming: 2 bases; J trimming: 1 base; junction bases outside the gene matches: 2. CDR3 in DNA: TGTGCCAGCAGCTTTTGGGACAGCCAAGAGACCCAGTACTTC. This sequence encodes CASSFWDSQETQYF.

This chain uses TRBV6-1 with TRBJ2-7; 7 bases match TRBD1. Per germline, CDR1 MNHNS and CDR2 SASEGT. V dropped 6 bases and J dropped 3; count of bases not matched to a gene: 8. The CDR3 has 14 amino acids. The CDR3 reads CASSRQGSNYEQYF. As DNA, the CDR3 is TGTGCCAGCAGCCGACAGGGAAGCAACTACGAGCAGTACTTC.

The chain carries TRBV28 and TRBJ1-4; no firm D call. Germline CDR1 is MDHEN and CDR2 is SYDVKM. V was clipped by 3 bases and J by 7 bases, with 15 bases between them. The CDR3 covers 15 residues. CDR3: CASSFLQLSVEKLFF. Here the CDR3 DNA reads TGTGCCAGCAGTTTTCTACAGCTATCGGTTGAAAAACTGTTTTTT.

The chain combines TRBV11-1 with TRBJ2-5; 8 positions match TRBD1. The ends lost 3 bases at V and 7 bases at J; junction bases unmatched: 4. Looked up from germline, CDR1 is SGHAT and CDR2 is FQDESV (reference sequence). The CDR3 extends over 13 amino acids. The CDR3 protein is CASSLDREGTQYF. The CDR3 DNA is TGTGCCAGCAGCTTGGACAGGGAAGGGACCCAGTACTTC.

The chain has TRBV11-2 and TRBJ2-7; 10 nucleotides align to TRBD1. Trimming at V came to 9 bases and at J to 3 bases, leaving 11 bases not matched to a gene. The length of the CDR3 is 15 residues. Germline V gene lookup returns CDR1 SGHAT and CDR2 FQNNGV. DNA for the CDR3: TGTGCCAGTCGTCACCGGGACAGGGGAAGCTACGAGCAGTACTTC. This codes for CASRHRDRGSYEQYF. The complete variable domain, with remaining parts taken from reference TRBV11-2 and TRBJ2-7, reads EAGVAQSPRYKIIEKRQSVAFWCNPISGHATLYWYQQILGQGPKLLIQFQNNGVVDDSQLPKDRFSAERLKGVDSTLKIQPAKLEDSAVYLCASRHRDRGSYEQYFGPGTRLTVT.

The chain uses TRBV11-2 and TRBJ1-2; no firm D call. Deletions cut 3 bases from V and 0 bases from J, with 5 bases between. Germline assignment: CDR1 SGHAT and CDR2 FQNNGV. The CDR3 is 13 residues long. The DNA for the CDR3 is TGTGCCAGCAGCTTGAGCACTAACTATGGCTACACCTTC. Translation: CASSLSTNYGYTF.